This paragraph reports one TCR beta chain. The antigen remains undetermined. The sample comes from a study of T cells in Graves' hyperthyroidism and ophthalmopathy. General observations from the study: Ophthalmopathy was distinguished from stable hyperthyroidism by 13 V-J signatures.

This CDR3 comprises 14 residues. Trimming took 6 bases from V and 7 from J; bases not matched to a gene: 9. The germline V gene has CDR1 LNHDA and CDR2 SQIVND (reference sequence). Amplification yielded TCR beta CDR3 regions, with RNA transcripts as the source. First-round RT-PCR with HTBI primers amplified the TCR CDR3 region. MiXCR, applied by TCRdb to the multiplex PCR reads, yields one record per CDR3 protein. Of under 700,000 distinct CDR3 sequences detected, 15% to 20% appear once; the ten largest clones hold 15% to 20%. The V gene is TRBV19, the J gene TRBJ1-2, with TRBD1 identical over 9 bases. The specimen was blood. The sequence derives from a woman aged 18-29 years with Graves' hyperthyroidism. The CDR3 is CASRTTGGRSGYTF. CDR3 bases: TGTGCCAGTAGAACTACAGGGGGCAGGAGTGGCTACACCTTC. Combining the CDR3 with reference TRBV19 and TRBJ1-2 gives the whole variable domain DGGITQSPKYLFRKEGQNVTLSCEQNLNHDAMYWYRQDPGQGLRLIYYSQIVNDFQKGDIAEGYSVSREKKESFPLTVTSAQKNPTAFYLCASRTTGGRSGYTFGSGTRLTVV.